A selection of T cell receptor beta chains follows, all from one sample in a study of blood T cells in healthy people across ages. TCRdb re-called the 5' RACE reads through MiXCR, storing one row per CDR3 protein. The table records around 1.5 million distinct CDR3 sequences, about 31% of them present only once. The sequenced sample consisted of blood. Source of these receptors: a woman aged 25 to 39 in good health. The CDR3 runs from the conserved cysteine through the conserved F or W. The order of the fields is clone size, D gene, CDR3 length, V gene, J gene, CDR3 DNA, CDR3 protein. A D gene is named only where the DNA matches it firmly. A row's size may be missing; if present it is once, few, many or a size class.

clone size: few
D gene: NA
CDR3 length: 14
V gene: TRBV6-1
J gene: TRBJ2-5
CDR3 DNA: TGTGCCAGCAAAAGGGTTCGCGAATCAGAGACCCAGTACTTC
CDR3 protein: CASKRVRESETQYF

clone size: few
D gene: NA
CDR3 length: 13
V gene: TRBV10-3
J gene: TRBJ1-1
CDR3 DNA: TGTGCCATCAGTGAGGGGATGAACACTGAAGCTTTCTTT
CDR3 protein: CAISEGMNTEAFF

clone size: many
D gene: TRBD1
CDR3 length: 14
V gene: TRBV9
J gene: TRBJ2-7
CDR3 DNA: TGTGCCAGCAGCCCGGGACAGAACTCCTACGAGCAGTACTTC
CDR3 protein: CASSPGQNSYEQYF

clone size: NA
D gene: TRBD2
CDR3 length: 16
V gene: TRBV20-1
J gene: TRBJ2-1
CDR3 DNA: TGCAGTGCTAGAGATCGAGCGGGGCCCTTAGGAGATGAGCAGTTCTTC
CDR3 protein: CSARDRAGPLGDEQFF

clone size: few
D gene: NA
CDR3 length: 14
V gene: TRBV6-1
J gene: TRBJ1-5
CDR3 DNA: TGTGCCAGCAGTCAAATAGATAGCAATCAGCCCCAGCATTTT
CDR3 protein: CASSQIDSNQPQHF

clone size: NA
D gene: TRBD1
CDR3 length: 15
V gene: TRBV14
J gene: TRBJ2-7
CDR3 DNA: TGTGCCAGCAGCCAAAGGGGGACAGGGACCTACGAGCAGTACTTC
CDR3 protein: CASSQRGTGTYEQYF

clone size: many
D gene: NA
CDR3 length: 12
V gene: TRBV27
J gene: TRBJ2-3
CDR3 DNA: TGTGCCAGCAGTATGTTAACAGATACGCAGTATTTT
CDR3 protein: CASSMLTDTQYF

clone size: NA
D gene: NA
CDR3 length: 14
V gene: TRBV12-5
J gene: TRBJ1-1
CDR3 DNA: TGTGCTAGTGGTTTGGGTCAGGGTAACACTGAAGCTTTCTTT
CDR3 protein: CASGLGQGNTEAFF

clone size: NA
D gene: TRBD1
CDR3 length: 14
V gene: TRBV20-1
J gene: TRBJ1-5
CDR3 DNA: TGCAGTGCTCTACAGGGGGCAGCGGGACAGCCCCAGCATTTT
CDR3 protein: CSALQGAAGQPQHF

clone size: NA
D gene: TRBD1
CDR3 length: 13
V gene: TRBV6-1
J gene: TRBJ2-5
CDR3 DNA: TGTGCCAGCACCGGGACAGCCAAAGAGACCCAGTACTTC
CDR3 protein: CASTGTAKETQYF

clone size: NA
D gene: NA
CDR3 length: 14
V gene: TRBV9
J gene: TRBJ1-2
CDR3 DNA: TGTGCCAGCAGCGTAGTGGGGACGATGGGAGGCTACACCTTC
CDR3 protein: CASSVVGTMGGYTF

clone size: NA
D gene: NA
CDR3 length: 16
V gene: TRBV20-1
J gene: TRBJ1-2
CDR3 DNA: TGCAGTGCTAGAGCCCACGACTTGCGGGGGGCTAATGGCTACACCTTC
CDR3 protein: CSARAHDLRGANGYTF

clone size: NA
D gene: NA
CDR3 length: 14
V gene: TRBV3-1
J gene: TRBJ2-1
CDR3 DNA: TGTGCCAGCGGCTCCACAGGGCGGGGCGGTGAGCAGTTCTTC
CDR3 protein: CASGSTGRGGEQFF

clone size: many
D gene: NA
CDR3 length: 14
V gene: TRBV7-2
J gene: TRBJ2-1
CDR3 DNA: TGTGCCAGCAGCTTAAGGCCAGTCTACAATGAGCAGTTCTTC
CDR3 protein: CASSLRPVYNEQFF

clone size: few
D gene: NA
CDR3 length: 15
V gene: TRBV12-3/TRBV12-4
J gene: TRBJ2-7
CDR3 DNA: TGTGCCAGCAGTTCTATACCCGCTTTGGCTTACGAGCAGTACTTC
CDR3 protein: CASSSIPALAYEQYF

clone size: few
D gene: NA
CDR3 length: 13
V gene: TRBV10-3
J gene: TRBJ2-7
CDR3 DNA: TGTGCCACCGTCGGGACCCCAGGAAGGGAGCAGTACTTC
CDR3 protein: CATVGTPGREQYF

clone size: few
D gene: TRBD2
CDR3 length: 15
V gene: TRBV2
J gene: TRBJ2-1
CDR3 DNA: TGTGCCAGCAGTGAAACTAGGGACTACTACAATGAGCAGTTCTTC
CDR3 protein: CASSETRDYYNEQFF

clone size: NA
D gene: NA
CDR3 length: 13
V gene: TRBV28
J gene: TRBJ2-7
CDR3 DNA: TGTGCCAGCAGTTTGGCCGCCTCCCACGAGCAGTACTTC
CDR3 protein: CASSLAASHEQYF

clone size: NA
D gene: NA
CDR3 length: 15
V gene: TRBV6-6
J gene: TRBJ2-7
CDR3 DNA: TGTGCCAGCAGTCCCACAGGAATCCTCGTCTACGAGCAGTACTTC
CDR3 protein: CASSPTGILVYEQYF

clone size: NA
D gene: TRBD1
CDR3 length: 15
V gene: TRBV5-1
J gene: TRBJ2-7
CDR3 DNA: TGCGCCAGCAGCTCACAGGGGGCGACGGTGTACGAGCAGTACTTC
CDR3 protein: CASSSQGATVYEQYF

clone size: NA
D gene: NA
CDR3 length: 13
V gene: TRBV20-1
J gene: TRBJ1-2
CDR3 DNA: TGCAGTGCTCCCCAGACAGTTCTCTATGGCTACACCTTC
CDR3 protein: CSAPQTVLYGYTF

clone size: few
D gene: NA
CDR3 length: 15
V gene: TRBV5-5
J gene: TRBJ2-5
CDR3 DNA: TGTGCCAGCAGCTTAGGAGGGAGTCGGCAAGAGACCCAGTACTTC
CDR3 protein: CASSLGGSRQETQYF

clone size: few
D gene: TRBD2
CDR3 length: 15
V gene: TRBV7-9
J gene: TRBJ2-1
CDR3 DNA: TGTGCCAGCAGCTTACCGCGGGGGGCCCACAATGAGCAGTTCTTC
CDR3 protein: CASSLPRGAHNEQFF

clone size: NA
D gene: NA
CDR3 length: 18
V gene: TRBV24-1
J gene: TRBJ2-1
CDR3 DNA: TGTGCCACCAGTACCTCTCGAGGGGCGGAGGGGGCACGAGGGGAGCAGTTCTTC
CDR3 protein: CATSTSRGAEGARGEQFF

clone size: few
D gene: TRBD2
CDR3 length: 15
V gene: TRBV7-3
J gene: TRBJ2-1
CDR3 DNA: TGTGCCAGCAGCTCGTTAGCGGGGAAGTTGGATGAGCAGTTCTTC
CDR3 protein: CASSSLAGKLDEQFF